This TCR beta chain is from a study of prognosis after radiotherapy for stage I lung cancer. About the study: Patients (approximately 13 men, a handful of women) were aged about 50 to 84, median about 74 years.

Genomic DNA served as the source from which two-round multiplex PCR generated TCR beta CDR3 amplicons. Primers specific to each TRBV and TRBJ gene were used in first-round PCR. MiXCR was run by TCRdb on the multiplex PCR reads, yielding one entry per CDR3 protein. The data show roughly 12,000 distinct CDR3 sequences, with around a third seen just once and under 70% held by the top ten. The CDR3 consists of 19 residues. Germline CDR1 is KGHDR and CDR2 is SFDVKD. Germline trimming cut 2 bases from V and 1 base from J; bases unmatched to any gene: 9. Sample share makes this clonotype medium-sized. The source of this sequence is a donor of 50 years or more with non-small cell lung cancer. The rearrangement joins TRBV24-1 to TRBJ2-7, with 14 bases matching TRBD2. Sample: PBMCs, taken before or after stereotactic body radiation therapy (not recorded which). The CDR3 coding sequence is TGTGCCACCAGTGATTCGGCCCCGCGACTAGCGGGAGGGTCCTACGAGCAGTACTTC. Translated: CATSDSAPRLAGGSYEQYF.